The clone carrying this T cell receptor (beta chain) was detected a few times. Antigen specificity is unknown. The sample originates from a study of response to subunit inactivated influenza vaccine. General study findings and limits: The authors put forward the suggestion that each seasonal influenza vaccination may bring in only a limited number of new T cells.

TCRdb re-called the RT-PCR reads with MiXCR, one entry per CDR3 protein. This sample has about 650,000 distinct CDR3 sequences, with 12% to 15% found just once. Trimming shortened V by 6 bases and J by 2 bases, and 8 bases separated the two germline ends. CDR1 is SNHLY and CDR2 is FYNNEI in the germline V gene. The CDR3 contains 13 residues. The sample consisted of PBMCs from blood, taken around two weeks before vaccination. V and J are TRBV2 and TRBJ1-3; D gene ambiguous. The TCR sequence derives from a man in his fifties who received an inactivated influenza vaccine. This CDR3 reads CASRREAGNTIYF. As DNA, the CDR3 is TGTGCCAGCAGACGAGAAGCTGGAAACACCATATATTTT.